Below, 24 T cell receptor beta chains from the same sample are listed, as sequenced in a study of human T cells and chemical hapten exposure. One entry per CDR3 protein, called by TCRdb with MiXCR from the RACE reads. The sample records more than 100,000 distinct CDR3 sequences, approximately 13% being singletons. Time point described: pre-sensitization, week 0. Noted treatment: therapeutic diphenylcyclopropenone sensitization with weekly scalp DPC. The input for sequencing was whole blood, taken in connection with sensitization to the hapten diphenylcyclopropenone (DPC). The receptors originated from a woman aged 18-30 years with alopecia areata. Some clones in this sample may be carry-over from other donors' samples.

This clonotype was found many times. CDR3 loop: CASSQAGVGFGTDTQYF. CDR3 nucleotides: TGCGCCAGCAGCCAAGCGGGGGTCGGTTTTGGCACAGATACGCAGTATTTT. This chain joins TRBV4-3 and TRBJ2-3, with D maybe TRBD2 (6 bases). Looked up from germline, CDR1 is LGHNA and CDR2 is YSLEER. V was clipped by 1 base and J by 1 base, with 15 bases between them. This CDR3 comprises 17 residues.

The V and J genes are TRBV27 and TRBJ2-1, with D perhaps matching TRBD1 or TRBD2 (5 bases each). V lost 4 bases to trimming and J lost 2 bases, with 12 bases between them. The CDR3 totals 15 residues. Germline values: CDR1 MNHEY, CDR2 SMNVEV (reference sequence). The CDR3 region has the DNA TGTGCCAGCAGTTCTGACTCGGGACCCTACAATGAGCAGTTCTTC. Translation gives CASSSDSGPYNEQFF.

The genes are TRBV29-1 and TRBJ2-5, with D tentatively TRBD2 (5 bases). The CDR3 extends over 13 amino acids. The V gene's germline CDR1 is SQVTM and CDR2 ANQGSEA. The V end lost 3 bases, the J end lost 0 bases, and 8 bases lay between the germline ends. The CDR3 DNA reads as TGCAGCGTTGATCGGAGGTACCAAGAGACCCAGTACTTC. It translates to CSVDRRYQETQYF.

The rearrangement links TRBV6-2 or TRBV6-3 to TRBJ1-2, with D unresolved. The germline gives CDR1 MNHEY, CDR2 SVGEGT. This CDR3 is 18 amino acids long. The V gene lost 6 bases and the J gene lost 0 bases, with 23 bases spanning the gap. The CDR3 reads CASSKRPPSRLANYGYTF. The DNA of the CDR3 is TGTGCCAGCAGCAAACGTCCACCTTCTCGTCTAGCTAACTATGGCTACACCTTC.

The chain is built from TRBV15 and TRBJ1-6; D remains ambiguous. Germline values: CDR1 LNHNV, CDR2 YYDKDF (reference sequence). CDR3 length: 13 residues. Trimming took 6 bases from V and 7 from J, leaving 10 bases between them. DNA for the CDR3: TGTGCCACCAGGGCCTCGATGAATTCACCCCTCCACTTT. Translating gives CATRASMNSPLHF.

This clonotype was picked up a small number of times. The chain couples TRBV11-2 to TRBJ2-3, with TRBD1 matching over 10 bases. The length of the CDR3 is 15 residues. V was pared by 3 bases and J by 4 bases, with 4 bases of the junction left unmatched. The germline gives CDR1 SGHAT, CDR2 FQNNGV. The CDR3: CASSLRGQGSDTQYF. In DNA form, the CDR3 reads TGTGCCAGCAGCTTGAGGGGACAGGGGTCAGATACGCAGTATTTT.

In this sample, this clonotype turned up a few times. The chain links TRBV13 to TRBJ1-6, with 9 bases matching TRBD1. The junction had 7 bases not matched to a gene; V was cut back by 0 bases and J by 7 bases. This CDR3 comprises 17 residues. Germline CDR1 is PRHDT and CDR2 is FYEKMQ (reference sequence). This chain's CDR3 is CASSLGYSGTGNSPLHF. As DNA, the CDR3 is TGTGCCAGCAGCTTAGGCTATTCAGGGACAGGGAATTCACCCCTCCACTTT.

This clonotype was detected only a few times. The V and J genes are TRBV29-1 and TRBJ2-3; unclear D gene. The CDR3 has 11 amino acids. The ends were cut back, 3 bases at V and 7 bases at J, with 8 bases in the middle. The germline V gene has CDR1 SQVTM and CDR2 ANQGSEA. The CDR3 here is CSVDSGHTQYF. Written as DNA, the CDR3 is TGCAGCGTTGATTCCGGGCATACGCAGTATTTT.

The sample holds a few counts of this clonotype. The CDR3 loop is CASSLMVGSNQPQHF. The CDR3 nucleotides read TGTGCCAGCTCACTGATGGTGGGTAGCAATCAGCCCCAGCATTTT. The gene calls are TRBV18 and TRBJ1-5, with D unresolved. The V end was cut by 4 bases, the J end by 0 bases, with 10 bases between. Germline V CDR1 and CDR2: KGHSH, LQKENI. The CDR3 runs to 15 residues. Looking up the rest from reference TRBV18 and TRBJ1-5 gives the full variable domain: NAGVMQNPRHLVRRRGQEARLRCSPMKGHSHVYWYRQLPEEGLKFMVYLQKENIIDESGMPKERFSAEFPKEGPSILRIQQVVRGDSAAYFCASSLMVGSNQPQHFGDGTRLSIL.

The table lists this clonotype with a few counts. This chain connects TRBV4-3 to TRBJ2-7; unclear D gene. Germline V gene data show CDR1 as LGHNA and CDR2 as YSLEER. This CDR3 contains 18 residues. V was cut by 0 bases and J by 1 base, with 19 bases left in between. CDR3: CASSQDYLAPPVSYEQYF. CDR3 nucleotides: TGCGCCAGCAGCCAAGATTACCTCGCCCCGCCGGTTTCCTACGAGCAGTACTTC.

The CDR3 protein is CASSPGQDRGNTEAFF. The CDR3 coding sequence is TGTGCCAGCTCACCGGGCCAGGACAGGGGGAACACTGAAGCTTTCTTT. The chain employs TRBV18 and TRBJ1-1, with 9 positions matching TRBD1. After removal of 3 bases from V and 1 base from J, the junction contained 6 bases not matched to a gene. The CDR3 totals 16 residues. Germline V lookup: CDR1 KGHSH, CDR2 LQKENI. Full variable domain (outside the CDR3, taken from reference TRBV18 and TRBJ1-1): NAGVMQNPRHLVRRRGQEARLRCSPMKGHSHVYWYRQLPEEGLKFMVYLQKENIIDESGMPKERFSAEFPKEGPSILRIQQVVRGDSAAYFCASSPGQDRGNTEAFFGQGTRLTVV.

Ten or more counts support this clonotype. The rearrangement links TRBV12-3 or TRBV12-4 to TRBJ2-1, with 12 bases matching TRBD2. The CDR3 extends over 17 amino acids. J lost 7 bases, V lost 4 bases, and 11 bases had no gene match. CDR3 coding DNA: TGTGCCAGCAGTTGGGCGGGACTAGCGGGCTCTTTAAATGAGCAGTTCTTC. Its translation: CASSWAGLAGSLNEQFF.

In nucleotides, the CDR3 is TGTGCCAGCAGCCCCAAAGGGGGGCGCAGAACTAATGAAAAACTGTTTTTT. Translating it yields CASSPKGGRRTNEKLFF. The rearrangement joins TRBV7-8 to TRBJ1-4, with a weak D call TRBD1 (6 bases). In germline, CDR1 is SGHVS, CDR2 FQNEAQ. V lost 5 bases to trimming and J lost 1 base, with 17 bases between them. The CDR3 runs to 17 residues.

The sample holds a few counts of this clonotype. The chain joins TRBV7-7 to TRBJ2-2; a weak D match, TRBD2 (6 bases). The ends were cut back, 5 bases at V and 6 bases at J, with 16 bases in the middle. The CDR3 is 15 amino acids. The germline gives CDR1 SSHAT, CDR2 FNYEAQ (reference sequence). The CDR3 loop reads CASSGRDPKSGELFF. CDR3 nucleotides: TGTGCCAGCAGCGGGCGGGACCCTAAGTCCGGGGAGCTGTTTTTT.

V usage is TRBV6-5 and J usage is TRBJ2-3; no definite D call. Germline V CDR1 and CDR2: MNHEY, SVGAGI. V gave up 0 bases and J gave up 0 bases, with 7 bases separating them. The CDR3 covers 15 residues. CDR3 coding DNA: TGTGCCAGCAGTTACTCGCAGTACAGCACAGATACGCAGTATTTT. Translating gives CASSYSQYSTDTQYF.

This clonotype was recorded a few times. The chain carries TRBV11-2 and TRBJ2-3; TRBD1 aligns across 7 bases. This CDR3 spans 13 amino acids. In germline, CDR1 is SGHAT, CDR2 FQNNGV. Losses at the gene ends were 4 bases for V and 14 bases for J; bases not matched to a gene: 12. The CDR3 sequence is CASSSPDRNQGYF. The CDR3 bases are TGTGCCAGCAGCTCCCCGGACAGGAATCAAGGGTATTTT.

This chain links TRBV5-6 with TRBJ2-7; D gene unclear. V lost 0 bases to trimming and J lost 6 bases, with 4 bases between them. CDR3 length: 11 residues. Germline CDR1 SGHDT, CDR2 YYEEEE. The CDR3 sequence is CASSLVAEQYF. The CDR3 DNA follows: TGTGCCAGCAGCTTGGTGGCCGAGCAGTACTTC.

This clonotype was recorded at least ten times. The rearrangement uses TRBV5-1 and TRBJ2-1, with 8 bases identical to TRBD1. J gave up 9 bases and V 0 bases, and 8 bases lay outside the gene matches. The germline V gene has CDR1 SGHRS and CDR2 YFSETQ. This CDR3 region has 15 residues. CDR3 DNA sequence: TGCGCCAGCAGCTTGGTGGCCAGGGGGCCAGGTGAGCAGTTCTTC. Amino acids: CASSLVARGPGEQFF.

This clonotype was counted at least ten times. V gene TRBV20-1 combines with J gene TRBJ2-7; tentative D call: TRBD2 (5 bases). The V end was cut by 6 bases, the J end by 3 bases, with 12 bases between. Per the germline V gene, CDR1 is DFQATT and CDR2 is SNEGSKA (reference sequence). CDR3 size: 12 residues. Written as DNA, the CDR3 is TGCAGTGCCCTAAAACGGGACTACGAGCAGTACTTC. This translates into CSALKRDYEQYF.

This clonotype has ten or more counts. The V and J genes are TRBV3-2 and TRBJ2-1; TRBD2 was called by the table and not checked on the DNA. TRBV3-2 is a pseudogene segment. This CDR3 spans 20 amino acids. The CDR3 DNA reads TGTGCCAGCAGCCACCCCGGCACTAGCGGGCCCGAATGCTCCTACAATGAGCAGTTCTTC. Translating it yields CASSHPGTSGPECSYNEQFF.

This clonotype appeared a few times. This chain joins TRBV7-9 and TRBJ2-7; the match to TRBD1 covers 11 bases. V gave up 3 bases and J gave up 7 bases; unmatched junction bases: 8. Germline V gene sequence: CDR1 SEHNR, CDR2 FQNEAQ (reference sequence). The CDR3 is 15 residues long. As DNA, the CDR3 is TGTGCCAGCAGCTTCCGGGACAGGGGGAGCAGGGAGCAGTACTTC. It encodes CASSFRDRGSREQYF.

This rearrangement joins TRBV20-1 to TRBJ2-7; 8 bases are shared with TRBD2. Per germline, CDR1 DFQATT and CDR2 SNEGSKA (reference sequence). The CDR3 covers 15 residues. Trimming removed 4 bases from V and 4 bases from J; junction bases left unmatched: 12. CDR3 sequence reads: CSATSPGTSLYEQYF. CDR3 bases: TGCAGTGCTACCTCACCCGGGACTAGTTTATACGAGCAGTACTTC.

This chain links TRBV7-2 with TRBJ2-1, with 7 bases that match TRBD2. With V trimmed by 1 base and J by 4 bases, 7 bases remained unmatched. The V gene's germline CDR1 is SGHTA and CDR2 FQGNSA. The length of the CDR3 is 16 residues. The CDR3 DNA sequence: TGTGCCAGCAGCTTAGGTCGCGGGGGAGCGTACAATGAGCAGTTCTTC. Translated: CASSLGRGGAYNEQFF.

The chain combines TRBV10-2 with TRBJ2-2, with 8 bases lining up with TRBD1. The CDR3 spans 14 residues. The V gene end was trimmed by 10 bases and the J gene end by 3 bases; junction bases not matched to a gene: 7. Germline loops: CDR1 WSHSY, CDR2 SAAADI. Here the CDR3 DNA reads TGCGCCACGCGACAGGGGCTCGACACCGGGGAGCTGTTTTTT. Amino acids: CATRQGLDTGELFF.